This T cell receptor (beta chain) was obtained from a study of blood T cell repertoires in COVID-19. The protocol was immunoSEQ multiplex PCR, while the TCRdb copy is restricted to in-frame clones and leaves out a portion. The table includes fewer than 200,000 clones, roughly 85% detected once. Trimming removed 7 bases at V and 6 bases at J, with 13 bases between. There are 13 residues in the CDR3. Germline CDR1 SGHAT, CDR2 FQNNGV. This sequence originates from a woman aged 70-85 years with acute or convalescent COVID-19. The chain couples TRBV11-2 to TRBJ2-1, with D possibly being TRBD2 (6 bases). Sequences were obtained from peripheral blood. Written as DNA, the CDR3 is TGTGCCAGCAACCTGGGACTTCTCAATGAGCAGTTCTTC. This codes for CASNLGLLNEQFF.